This T cell receptor (beta chain) appears in the sequencing data of a study of T cell changes during pregnancy in multiple sclerosis. The CDR3 is made up of 14 amino acids. J lost 2 bases, V lost 8 bases, and 5 bases had no gene match. Germline V gene sequence: CDR1 ENHRY, CDR2 SYGVKD. Only a few counts were recorded for this clone. Assay used: immunoSEQ multiplex PCR; TCRdb lists only in-frame clones, some missing. The table shows 45,000 to 55,000 clones, with about 92% occurring only once. Sequenced material: peripheral blood, taken after pregnancy. The chain carries TRBV10-3 and TRBJ1-3; 8 bases match TRBD1. This receptor was obtained from a female donor with multiple sclerosis, enrolled in a pregnancy study. The CDR3 region is CAISATGAGNTIYF. The CDR3 DNA follows: TGTGCCATCTCGGCGACAGGGGCTGGAAACACCATATATTTT.